This is a list of T cell receptor beta chains from one sample in a study of radiation and T cells in renal cell carcinoma. Repertoires were generated with immunoSEQ multiplex PCR, while TCRdb's copy carries only in-frame clones and drops some. The sample records some 150,000 clones, 87% being singletons. The material sequenced was blood, taken from a patient whose treatment included radiotherapy and nephrectomy. Every receptor here comes from a woman aged 45-59 years with renal cell carcinoma. Each CDR3 is given with its conserved first and last residue. The order of the fields is CDR3 length, V gene, J gene, CDR3 protein.

length: 14; V: TRBV7-6; J: TRBJ2-7; CDR3: CASSSKTGVYEQYF
length: 16; V: TRBV5-1; J: TRBJ2-3; CDR3: CASSRTSGGSTDTQYF
length: 13; V: TRBV5-1; J: TRBJ1-2; CDR3: CASSLDKPSGYTF
length: 12; V: TRBV19; J: TRBJ2-1; CDR3: CASRTNGGEQFF
length: 15; V: TRBV6-1; J: TRBJ2-1; CDR3: CASRIWTGGNNEQFF
length: 15; V: TRBV9; J: TRBJ1-3; CDR3: CASSVGEDIGNTIYF
length: 14; V: TRBV5-5; J: TRBJ1-5; CDR3: CASSLEAQGQPQHF
length: 14; V: TRBV5-1; J: TRBJ2-1; CDR3: CASSEGLVYNEQFF
length: 14; V: TRBV7-8; J: TRBJ1-1; CDR3: CASRYPGQGTEAFF
length: 13; V: TRBV10-3; J: TRBJ2-7; CDR3: CAISGPGLITKYF
length: 15; V: TRBV5-1; J: TRBJ1-6; CDR3: CASSLGTAINSPLHF